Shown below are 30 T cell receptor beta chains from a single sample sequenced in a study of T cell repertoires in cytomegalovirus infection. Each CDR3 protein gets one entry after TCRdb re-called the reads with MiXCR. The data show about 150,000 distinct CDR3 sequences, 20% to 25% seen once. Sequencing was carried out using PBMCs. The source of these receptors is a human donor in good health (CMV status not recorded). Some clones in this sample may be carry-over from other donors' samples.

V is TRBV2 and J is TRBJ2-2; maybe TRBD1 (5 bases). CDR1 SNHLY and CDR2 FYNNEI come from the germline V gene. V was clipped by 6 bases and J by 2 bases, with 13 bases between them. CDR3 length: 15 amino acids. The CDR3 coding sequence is TGTGCCAGCAGCGCTCAGGGCCCCAACACCGGGGAGCTGTTTTTT. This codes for CASSAQGPNTGELFF.

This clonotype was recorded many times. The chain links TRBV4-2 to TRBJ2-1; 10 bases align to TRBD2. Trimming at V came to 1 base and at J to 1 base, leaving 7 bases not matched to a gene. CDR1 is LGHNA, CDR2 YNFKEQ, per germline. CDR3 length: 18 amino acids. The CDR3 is CASSQGVSGGSSYNEQFF. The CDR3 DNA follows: TGTGCCAGCAGCCAAGGGGTTAGCGGGGGGTCATCCTACAATGAGCAGTTCTTC.

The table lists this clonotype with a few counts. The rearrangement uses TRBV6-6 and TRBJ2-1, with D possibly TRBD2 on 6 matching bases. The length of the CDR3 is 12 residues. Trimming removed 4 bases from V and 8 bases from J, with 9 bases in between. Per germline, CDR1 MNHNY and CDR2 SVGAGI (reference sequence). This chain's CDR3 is CASSLRRDEQFF. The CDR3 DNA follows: TGTGCCAGCAGTTTAAGGAGGGATGAGCAGTTCTTC.

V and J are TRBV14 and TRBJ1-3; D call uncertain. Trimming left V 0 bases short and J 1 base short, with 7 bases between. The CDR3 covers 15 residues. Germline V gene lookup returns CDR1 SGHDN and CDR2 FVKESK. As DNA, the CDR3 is TGTGCCAGCAGCCAAGAACTCTGGTCTGGAAACACCATATATTTT. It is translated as CASSQELWSGNTIYF.

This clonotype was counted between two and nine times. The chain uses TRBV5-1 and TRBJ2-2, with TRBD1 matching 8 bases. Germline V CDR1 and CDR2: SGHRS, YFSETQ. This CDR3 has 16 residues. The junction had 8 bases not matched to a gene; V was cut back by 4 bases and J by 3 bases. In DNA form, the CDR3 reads TGCGCCAGCAGCCTATTGACAGGGGTCGACACCGGGGAGCTGTTTTTT. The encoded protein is CASSLLTGVDTGELFF. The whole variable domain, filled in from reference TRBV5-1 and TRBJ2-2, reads KAGVTQTPRYLIKTRGQQVTLSCSPISGHRSVSWYQQTPGQGLQFLFEYFSETQRNKGNFPGRFSGRQFSNSRSEMNVSTLELGDSALYLCASSLLTGVDTGELFFGEGSRLTVL.

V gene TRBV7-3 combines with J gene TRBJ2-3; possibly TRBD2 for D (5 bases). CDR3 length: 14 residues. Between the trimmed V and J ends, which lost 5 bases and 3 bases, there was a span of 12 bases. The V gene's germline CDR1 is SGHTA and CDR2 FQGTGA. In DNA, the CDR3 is TGTGCCAGCAGCGGGAGAAGCGGAACAGATACGCAGTATTTT. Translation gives CASSGRSGTDTQYF.

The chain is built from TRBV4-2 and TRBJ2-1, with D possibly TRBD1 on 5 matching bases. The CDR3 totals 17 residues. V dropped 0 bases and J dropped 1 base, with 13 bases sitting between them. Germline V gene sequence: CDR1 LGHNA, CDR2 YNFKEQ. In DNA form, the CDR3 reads TGTGCCAGCAGCCAAGATTTGCGTCAGGGATCCTACAATGAGCAGTTCTTC. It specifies CASSQDLRQGSYNEQFF.

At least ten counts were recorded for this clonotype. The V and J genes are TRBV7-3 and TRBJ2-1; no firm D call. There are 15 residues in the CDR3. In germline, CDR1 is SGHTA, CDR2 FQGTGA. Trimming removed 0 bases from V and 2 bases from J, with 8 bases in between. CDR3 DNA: TGTGCCAGCAGCTTAACGGCCGGGCCCTACAATGAGCAGTTCTTC. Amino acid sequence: CASSLTAGPYNEQFF.

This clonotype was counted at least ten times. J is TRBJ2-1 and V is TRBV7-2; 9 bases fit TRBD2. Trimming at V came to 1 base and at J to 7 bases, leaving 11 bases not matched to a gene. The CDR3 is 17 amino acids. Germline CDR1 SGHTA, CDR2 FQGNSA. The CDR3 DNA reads TGTGCCAGCAGCTTAGTATTAGCGGGAGTGGATTTGAATGAGCAGTTCTTC. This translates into CASSLVLAGVDLNEQFF.

The chain's CDR3 is CSASGTTDPYGYTF. As DNA, the CDR3 is TGCAGTGCCTCCGGGACAACAGACCCGTATGGCTACACCTTC. The V gene is TRBV20-1, the J gene TRBJ1-2; TRBD1 might be the D (6 bases). V lost 6 bases, J lost 5 bases, and 19 bases lay in between. Germline loops: CDR1 DFQATT, CDR2 SNEGSKA (reference sequence). This CDR3 is 14 amino acids long.

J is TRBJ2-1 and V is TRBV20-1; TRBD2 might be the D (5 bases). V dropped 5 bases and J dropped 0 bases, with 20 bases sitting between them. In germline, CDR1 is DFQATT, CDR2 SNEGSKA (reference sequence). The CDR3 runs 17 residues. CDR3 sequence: CSAGGNRRVGSYNEQFF. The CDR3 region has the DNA TGCAGTGCTGGAGGTAATCGTCGGGTCGGCTCCTACAATGAGCAGTTCTTC.

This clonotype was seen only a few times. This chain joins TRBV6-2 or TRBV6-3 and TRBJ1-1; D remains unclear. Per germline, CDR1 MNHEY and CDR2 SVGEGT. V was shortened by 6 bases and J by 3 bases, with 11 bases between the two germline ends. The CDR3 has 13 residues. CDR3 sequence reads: CASSMTEYTEAFF. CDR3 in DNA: TGTGCCAGCAGCATGACTGAGTACACTGAAGCTTTCTTT.

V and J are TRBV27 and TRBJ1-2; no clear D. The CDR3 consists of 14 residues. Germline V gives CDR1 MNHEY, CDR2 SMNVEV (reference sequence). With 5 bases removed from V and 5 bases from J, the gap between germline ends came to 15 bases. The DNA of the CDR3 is TGTGCCAGCAGTCCCGAGTCGATGGGATATGGCTACACCTTC. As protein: CASSPESMGYGYTF.

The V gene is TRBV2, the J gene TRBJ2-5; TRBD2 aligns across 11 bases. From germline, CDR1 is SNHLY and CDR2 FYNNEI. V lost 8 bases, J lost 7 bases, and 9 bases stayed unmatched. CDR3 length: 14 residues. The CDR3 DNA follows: TGTGCCAGCGGGACGACTAGCGGGGCCGGGACCCAGTACTTC. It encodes CASGTTSGAGTQYF.

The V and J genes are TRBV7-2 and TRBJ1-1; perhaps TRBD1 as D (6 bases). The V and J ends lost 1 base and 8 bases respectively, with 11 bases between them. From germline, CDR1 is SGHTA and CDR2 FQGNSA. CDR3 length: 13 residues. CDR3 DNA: TGTGCCAGCAGCTTAGGGGGGGGGGCCGAAGCTTTCTTT. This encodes CASSLGGGAEAFF.

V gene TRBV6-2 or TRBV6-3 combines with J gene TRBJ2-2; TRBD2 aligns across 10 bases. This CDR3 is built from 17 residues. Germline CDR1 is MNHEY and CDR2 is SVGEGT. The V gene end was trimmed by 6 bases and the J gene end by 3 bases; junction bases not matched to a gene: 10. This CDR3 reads CASSDGRGLAYTGELFF. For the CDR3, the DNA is TGTGCCAGCAGCGACGGGAGGGGACTAGCGTACACCGGGGAGCTGTTTTTT.

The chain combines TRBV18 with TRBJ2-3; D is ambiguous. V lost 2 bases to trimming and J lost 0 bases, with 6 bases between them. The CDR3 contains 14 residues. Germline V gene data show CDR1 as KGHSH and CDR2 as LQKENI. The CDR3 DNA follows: TGTGCCAGCTCACCAAGCCCCAGCACAGATACGCAGTATTTT. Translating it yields CASSPSPSTDTQYF.

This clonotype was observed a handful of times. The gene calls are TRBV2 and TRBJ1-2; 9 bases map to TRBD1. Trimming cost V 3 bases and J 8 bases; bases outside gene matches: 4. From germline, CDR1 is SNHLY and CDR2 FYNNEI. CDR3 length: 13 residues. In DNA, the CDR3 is TGTGCCAGCAGTGAGGACAGGGGAGGAGGCTACACCTTC. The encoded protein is CASSEDRGGGYTF.

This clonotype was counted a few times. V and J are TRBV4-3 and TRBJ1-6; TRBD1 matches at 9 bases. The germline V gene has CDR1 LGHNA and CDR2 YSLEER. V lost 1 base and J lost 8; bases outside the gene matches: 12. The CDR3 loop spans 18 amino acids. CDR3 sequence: CASSQGLTGTGIDSPLHF. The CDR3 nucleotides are TGCGCCAGCAGCCAAGGCCTTACTGGGACAGGGATCGATTCACCCCTCCACTTT.

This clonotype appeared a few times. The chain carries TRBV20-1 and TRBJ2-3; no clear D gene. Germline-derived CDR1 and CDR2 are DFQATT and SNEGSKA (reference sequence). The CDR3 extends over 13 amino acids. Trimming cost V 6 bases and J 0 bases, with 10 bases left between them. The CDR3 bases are TGCAGTGCGCTGGGTACTAGCACAGATACGCAGTATTTT. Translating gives CSALGTSTDTQYF.

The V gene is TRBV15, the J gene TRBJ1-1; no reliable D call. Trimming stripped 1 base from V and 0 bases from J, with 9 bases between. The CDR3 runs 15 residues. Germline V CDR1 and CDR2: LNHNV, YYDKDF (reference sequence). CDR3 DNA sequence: TGTGCCACCAGCAGAGCTAGAACGATGAACACTGAAGCTTTCTTT. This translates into CATSRARTMNTEAFF.

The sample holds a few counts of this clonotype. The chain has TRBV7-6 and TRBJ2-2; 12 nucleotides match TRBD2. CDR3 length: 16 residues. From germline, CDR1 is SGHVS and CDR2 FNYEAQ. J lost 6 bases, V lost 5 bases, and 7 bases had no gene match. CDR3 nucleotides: TGTGCCAGCAGCCCAGGACTAGCGGGATGGTCCGGGGAGCTGTTTTTT. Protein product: CASSPGLAGWSGELFF.

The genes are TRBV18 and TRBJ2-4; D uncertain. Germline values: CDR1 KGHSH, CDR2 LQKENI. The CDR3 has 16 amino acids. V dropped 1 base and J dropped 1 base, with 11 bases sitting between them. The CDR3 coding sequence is TGTGCCAGCTCACCACAGTGGTCTACGGCCAAAAACATTCAGTACTTC. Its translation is CASSPQWSTAKNIQYF.

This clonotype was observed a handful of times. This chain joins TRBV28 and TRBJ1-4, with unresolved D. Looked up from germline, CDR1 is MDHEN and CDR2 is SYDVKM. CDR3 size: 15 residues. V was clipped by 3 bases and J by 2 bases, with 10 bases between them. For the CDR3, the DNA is TGTGCCAGCAGTTTGAGGCAAAGGACTAATGAAAAACTGTTTTTT. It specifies CASSLRQRTNEKLFF.

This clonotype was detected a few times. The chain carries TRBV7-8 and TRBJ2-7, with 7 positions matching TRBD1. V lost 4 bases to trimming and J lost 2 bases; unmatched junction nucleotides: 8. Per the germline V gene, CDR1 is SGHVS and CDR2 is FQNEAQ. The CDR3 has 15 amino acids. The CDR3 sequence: CASSWSRDRTYEQYF. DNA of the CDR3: TGTGCCAGCAGCTGGTCCCGGGACAGAACCTACGAGCAGTACTTC. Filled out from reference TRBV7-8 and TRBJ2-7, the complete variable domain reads GAGVSQSPRYKVAKRGQDVALRCDPISGHVSLFWYQQALGQGPEFLTYFQNEAQLDKSGLPSDRFFAERPEGSVSTLKIQRTQQEDSAVYLCASSWSRDRTYEQYFGPGTRLTVT.

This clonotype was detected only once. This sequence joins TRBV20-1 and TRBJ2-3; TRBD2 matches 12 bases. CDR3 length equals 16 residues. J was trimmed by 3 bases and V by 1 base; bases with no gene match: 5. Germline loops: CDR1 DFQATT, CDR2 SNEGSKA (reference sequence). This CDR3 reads CSARASGRGRTDTQYF. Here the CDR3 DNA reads TGCAGTGCTAGAGCTAGCGGGAGGGGTCGGACAGATACGCAGTATTTT.

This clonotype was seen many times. The CDR3, as DNA: TGCGCCAGCAGCTTTGGTCGGGGGGGCCAGTACAATGAGCAGTTCTTC. It specifies CASSFGRGGQYNEQFF. This sequence joins TRBV5-1 and TRBJ2-1, with 8 bases lining up with TRBD2. This CDR3 is built from 16 residues. V lost 2 bases, J lost 4 bases, and 8 bases stayed unmatched. Per germline, CDR1 SGHRS and CDR2 YFSETQ.

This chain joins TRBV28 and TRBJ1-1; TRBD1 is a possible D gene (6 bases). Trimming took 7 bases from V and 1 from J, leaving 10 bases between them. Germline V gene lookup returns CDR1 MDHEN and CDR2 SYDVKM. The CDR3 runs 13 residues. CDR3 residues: CASNAGANTEAFF. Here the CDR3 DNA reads TGTGCCAGCAATGCAGGGGCGAACACTGAAGCTTTCTTT.

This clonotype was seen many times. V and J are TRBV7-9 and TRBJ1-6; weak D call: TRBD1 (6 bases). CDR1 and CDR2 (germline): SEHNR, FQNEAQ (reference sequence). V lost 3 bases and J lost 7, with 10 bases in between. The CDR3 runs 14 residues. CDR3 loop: CASSFNRENSPLHF. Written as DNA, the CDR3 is TGTGCCAGCAGCTTTAACAGGGAGAATTCACCCCTCCACTTT.

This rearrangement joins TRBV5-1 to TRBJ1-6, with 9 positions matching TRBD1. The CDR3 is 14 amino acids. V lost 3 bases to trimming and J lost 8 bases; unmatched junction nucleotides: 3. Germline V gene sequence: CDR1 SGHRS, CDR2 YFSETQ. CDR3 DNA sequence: TGCGCCAGCAGCTGGGGACAGGGCGATTCACCCCTCCACTTT. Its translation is CASSWGQGDSPLHF.